These 30 T cell receptor beta chains were sequenced from one sample in a study of T cells after posttransplantation cyclophosphamide. Repertoires were generated with immunoSEQ multiplex PCR, while TCRdb's copy carries only in-frame clones and drops some. Here the sample spans about 6,900 clones, roughly 98% being singletons. The sample consisted of naive CD8+ T cells sorted from PBMCs. The receptors here all came from a woman in her 30s in good health and a related stem cell transplant donor.

V is TRBV7-6 and J is TRBJ2-3, with TRBD2 identical over 9 bases. After removal of 3 bases from V and 0 bases from J, the junction contained 4 bases not matched to a gene. This CDR3 has 16 amino acids. Per germline, CDR1 SGHVS and CDR2 FNYEAQ. The CDR3 sequence: CASSLEAGGSTDTQYF. Written as DNA, the CDR3 is TGTGCCAGCAGCTTGGAAGCGGGGGGAAGCACAGATACGCAGTATTTT.

V and J are TRBV7-9 and TRBJ2-7; 9 bases are shared with TRBD1. The length of the CDR3 is 16 residues. The V segment lost 1 base and the J segment 2 bases; nucleotides outside the gene matches: 6. In germline, CDR1 is SEHNR, CDR2 FQNEAQ (reference sequence). CDR3 residues: CASSLDRDRETYEQYF. In nucleotides, the CDR3 is TGTGCCAGCAGCTTAGACCGGGACAGGGAAACCTACGAGCAGTACTTC.

This chain connects TRBV5-6 to TRBJ2-3; 11 positions match TRBD2. J lost 9 bases, V lost 2 bases, and 8 bases had no gene match. The CDR3 runs 15 residues. CDR1 and CDR2 (germline): SGHDT, YYEEEE. The CDR3: CASSFGISGGETQYF. The CDR3 nucleotides read TGTGCCAGCAGCTTCGGAATTAGCGGGGGGGAGACGCAGTATTTT.

This sequence joins TRBV7-6 and TRBJ2-2, with D perhaps TRBD1 (6 bases). Looked up from germline, CDR1 is SGHVS and CDR2 is FNYEAQ. This CDR3 contains 17 residues. The V end lost 2 bases, the J end lost 1 base, and 14 bases lay between the germline ends. This CDR3 reads CASSLQSGDKNTGELFF. The CDR3 DNA reads as TGTGCCAGCAGCTTACAATCCGGGGACAAGAACACCGGGGAGCTGTTTTTT.

The genes are TRBV27 and TRBJ1-1, with 10 bases matching TRBD1. CDR1 is MNHEY and CDR2 is SMNVEV in the germline V gene (reference sequence). The CDR3 spans 14 residues. Trimming cost V 5 bases and J 6 bases; bases outside gene matches: 6. The CDR3 loop is CASSRWTGGAEAFF. In DNA form, the CDR3 reads TGTGCCAGCAGTCGTTGGACAGGGGGAGCTGAAGCTTTCTTT.

The chain couples TRBV28 to TRBJ2-5; TRBD2 matches at 10 bases. The CDR3 sequence is 17 residues long. V lost 1 base, J lost 5 bases, and 10 bases stayed unmatched. Germline CDR1 reads MDHEN; CDR2 reads SYDVKM. The CDR3 DNA reads TGTGCCAGCAGTTTATTCCAAGGACTAGCGGTTGGGGAGACCCAGTACTTC. Encoded protein: CASSLFQGLAVGETQYF.

The rearrangement links TRBV5-6 to TRBJ2-7; TRBD2 matches 7 bases. The CDR3 covers 16 residues. V lost 2 bases and J lost 0; bases outside the gene matches: 8. Germline lookup yields CDR1 SGHDT and CDR2 YYEEEE. The CDR3, as DNA: TGTGCCAGCAGCTTAGGTTTGCGGGGGAGCTCCTACGAGCAGTACTTC. Its translation is CASSLGLRGSSYEQYF.

The rearrangement links TRBV4-1 to TRBJ2-1; 8 nucleotides match TRBD2. Germline V gives CDR1 MGHRA, CDR2 YSYEKL. CDR3 length: 14 residues. V shed 3 bases and J 9 bases; nucleotides not matched to a gene: 7. CDR3 DNA: TGCGCCAGCAGCCATGCGGGGGGACGGGGTGAGCAGTTCTTC. It translates to CASSHAGGRGEQFF.

V and J are TRBV7-2 and TRBJ2-1; possibly TRBD1 for D (5 bases). Germline V gene data show CDR1 as SGHTA and CDR2 as FQGNSA. Trimming pared 6 bases from V and 6 bases from J, leaving 15 bases between. CDR3 length: 14 amino acids. The chain's CDR3 is CASSDRGWGNEQFF. The CDR3 nucleotides read TGTGCCAGCAGTGATAGGGGTTGGGGCAATGAGCAGTTCTTC.

This chain joins TRBV6-1 and TRBJ1-5, with D perhaps matching TRBD1 (6 bases). The CDR3 spans 15 residues. CDR1 is MNHNS, CDR2 SASEGT, per germline. Trimming removed 7 bases from V and 0 bases from J, with 13 bases in between. CDR3 residues: CASKKGGYSNQPQHF. The CDR3 region has the DNA TGTGCCAGCAAAAAGGGGGGGTATAGCAATCAGCCCCAGCATTTT.

The rearrangement uses TRBV4-3 and TRBJ2-3; 8 bases are shared with TRBD2. CDR3 size: 16 residues. Trimming removed 3 bases from V and 3 bases from J; junction bases left unmatched: 8. The germline V gene encodes CDR1 LGHNA and CDR2 YSLEER. The CDR3 sequence is CASSHASRGGTDTQYF. For the CDR3, the DNA is TGCGCCAGCAGCCACGCGAGTCGGGGGGGTACAGATACGCAGTATTTT.

The V gene is TRBV6-5, the J gene TRBJ1-2; D gene uncertain. Trimming removed 7 bases from V and 7 bases from J, with 13 bases in between. This CDR3 comprises 12 residues. Germline assignment: CDR1 MNHEY and CDR2 SVGAGI. The CDR3 DNA sequence: TGTGCCAGCATTACAGCCCGGGGTGGCTACACCTTC. Amino acid sequence: CASITARGGYTF.

V gene TRBV5-6 combines with J gene TRBJ2-1; 9 positions match TRBD2. This CDR3 region has 14 residues. Per the germline V gene, CDR1 is SGHDT and CDR2 is YYEEEE. The V gene end was trimmed by 0 bases and the J gene end by 12 bases; junction bases not matched to a gene: 7. CDR3 DNA sequence: TGTGCCAGCAGCTTGGTGCGGGGGGGCGGAGGGCAGTTCTTC. This translates into CASSLVRGGGGQFF.

The V call is TRBV6-5, the J call TRBJ1-1, with D possibly matching TRBD1 (6 bases). CDR1 and CDR2 (germline): MNHEY, SVGAGI. This CDR3 contains 14 residues. The germline V and J ends were trimmed by 6 bases and 7 bases, with 18 bases remaining between them. The CDR3 is CASRSFGGPGEAFF. CDR3 coding DNA: TGTGCCAGCAGATCCTTCGGGGGGCCAGGTGAAGCTTTCTTT.

This clone has just one count. CDR3 protein: CASSQGDGGQGGTEAFF. The CDR3 DNA reads TGTGCCAGCAGTCAAGGAGACGGGGGGCAAGGGGGCACTGAAGCTTTCTTT. The rearrangement joins TRBV2 to TRBJ1-1; TRBD1 might be the D (6 bases). In germline, CDR1 is SNHLY, CDR2 FYNNEI. CDR3 length equals 17 residues. Trimming shortened V by 5 bases and J by 4 bases, and 23 bases separated the two germline ends.

J is TRBJ2-7 and V is TRBV5-4; 9 bases match TRBD1. V dropped 0 bases and J dropped 1; count of bases not matched to a gene: 2. Germline V gene lookup returns CDR1 SGHNT and CDR2 YYREEE (reference sequence). This CDR3 has 15 residues. The CDR3 loop reads CASSLETGGSYEQYF. CDR3 coding DNA: TGTGCCAGCAGCTTGGAGACAGGGGGTTCCTACGAGCAGTACTTC.

Worth noting for this clone: The same CDR3 can be traced to other DNA sequences in this sample. The chain has TRBV19 and TRBJ1-6; D unclear. The germline V and J ends were trimmed by 5 bases and 0 bases, with 11 bases remaining between them. There are 16 residues in the CDR3. CDR1 is LNHDA, CDR2 SQIVND, per germline (reference sequence). The CDR3 DNA reads TGTGCCAGTAGTCCTACCGCAAGCTCCTATAATTCACCCCTCCACTTT. Amino acid sequence: CASSPTASSYNSPLHF.

J is TRBJ2-2 and V is TRBV5-6; 9 nucleotides match TRBD1. Germline V gives CDR1 SGHDT, CDR2 YYEEEE. This CDR3 comprises 14 residues. V shed 6 bases, J shed 5 bases, and the junction held 5 bases outside the gene matches. The CDR3 here is CASIAGTGTGELFF. CDR3 coding DNA: TGTGCCAGCATAGCCGGGACAGGGACCGGGGAGCTGTTTTTT.

This chain links TRBV19 with TRBJ2-7; possibly TRBD2 for D (6 bases). The CDR3 length is 13 residues. Trimming stripped 5 bases from V and 3 bases from J, with 11 bases between. CDR1 and CDR2 (germline): LNHDA, SQIVND (reference sequence). The CDR3 bases are TGTGCCAGTAGTCCCGGGAGTTACTACGAGCAGTACTTC. It is translated as CASSPGSYYEQYF.

The chain joins TRBV5-4 to TRBJ1-2; D is unresolved. Trimming removed 7 bases at V and 5 bases at J, with 24 bases between. Germline CDR1 reads SGHNT; CDR2 reads YYREEE (reference sequence). The CDR3 is made up of 16 amino acids. This chain's CDR3 is CASRLNVPGKTYGYTF. The CDR3, as DNA: TGTGCCAGCCGGTTAAACGTACCAGGAAAGACATATGGCTACACCTTC.

The V and J genes are TRBV19 and TRBJ2-4; D may be TRBD1 (6 bases). Deletions cut 10 bases from V and 0 bases from J, with 13 bases between. Germline loops: CDR1 LNHDA, CDR2 SQIVND (reference sequence). The CDR3 totals 14 residues. The CDR3, as DNA: TGTGCCACCTCACGGACAGTAGCCAAAAACATTCAGTACTTC. This translates into CATSRTVAKNIQYF.

This rearrangement joins TRBV5-6 to TRBJ1-3; D is ambiguous. CDR3 length: 14 residues. The V and J ends lost 3 bases and 1 base respectively, with 8 bases between them. Germline V gene lookup returns CDR1 SGHDT and CDR2 YYEEEE. CDR3: CASSWQSSGNTIYF. CDR3 nucleotides: TGTGCCAGCAGCTGGCAGTCTTCTGGAAACACCATATATTTT.

About this clone itself: This specimen includes other DNA sequences encoding the same CDR3. The chain uses TRBV28 and TRBJ1-6; D remains ambiguous. The CDR3 is 17 amino acids. The germline CDR1 and CDR2 sequences are MDHEN and SYDVKM. V lost 8 bases to trimming and J lost 2 bases, with 19 bases between them. CDR3 DNA sequence: TGTGCCAGCGAGTTGAGGGCGGGAGTCGCCTATAATTCACCCCTCCACTTT. The encoded protein is CASELRAGVAYNSPLHF.

The gene calls are TRBV6-5 and TRBJ2-7; 7 bases match TRBD2. CDR1 and CDR2 (germline): MNHEY, SVGAGI. J gave up 1 base and V 1 base, and 4 bases lay outside the gene matches. The CDR3 is 15 amino acids. The CDR3 coding sequence is TGTGCCAGCAGTTACTTTCCAGCGGGGTCCTACGAGCAGTACTTC. Translation: CASSYFPAGSYEQYF.

The chain recombines TRBV2 with TRBJ2-1, with 11 bases matching TRBD2. This CDR3 is built from 14 residues. With 8 bases clipped from V and 5 bases from J, the junction kept 5 bases outside the gene matches. The germline V gene encodes CDR1 SNHLY and CDR2 FYNNEI. The CDR3 here is CASVGLAGHNEQFF. The CDR3 bases are TGTGCCAGCGTAGGACTAGCGGGCCACAATGAGCAGTTCTTC.

This clone has only one observation. The J gene is TRBJ2-1, the V gene TRBV7-9, with 9 bases lining up with TRBD1. The germline V gene encodes CDR1 SEHNR and CDR2 FQNEAQ (reference sequence). V gave up 1 base and J gave up 8 bases; unmatched junction bases: 3. There are 14 residues in the CDR3. The CDR3 bases are TGTGCCAGCAGCTTAGGACAGGGGGAAGATGAGCAGTTCTTC. As protein: CASSLGQGEDEQFF.

V is TRBV7-2 and J is TRBJ2-1; 8 bases line up with TRBD2. CDR3 length: 11 amino acids. The germline gives CDR1 SGHTA, CDR2 FQGNSA. The ends lost 11 bases at V and 8 bases at J; junction bases unmatched: 5. The CDR3 here is CAAGGRDEQFF. The CDR3 DNA reads as TGTGCCGCGGGGGGCCGAGATGAGCAGTTCTTC.

V usage is TRBV7-9 and J usage is TRBJ2-1, with TRBD1 matching 8 bases. J was trimmed by 4 bases and V by 5 bases; bases with no gene match: 19. Looked up from germline, CDR1 is SEHNR and CDR2 is FQNEAQ (reference sequence). The CDR3 spans 19 residues. The CDR3 protein is CASSRLSGGSGEGYNEQFF. As DNA, the CDR3 is TGTGCCAGCAGCCGCTTGTCAGGGGGCAGTGGGGAAGGGTACAATGAGCAGTTCTTC. Filled out from reference TRBV7-9 and TRBJ2-1, the complete variable domain reads DTGVSQNPRHKITKRGQNVTFRCDPISEHNRLYWYRQTLGQGPEFLTYFQNEAQLEKSRLLSDRFSAERPKGSFSTLEIQRTEQGDSAMYLCASSRLSGGSGEGYNEQFFGPGTRLTVL.

The rearrangement joins TRBV4-1 to TRBJ2-2, with TRBD1 matching 7 bases. V shed 0 bases and J 5 bases; nucleotides not matched to a gene: 3. Germline V gene lookup returns CDR1 MGHRA and CDR2 YSYEKL. This CDR3 contains 15 residues. CDR3 coding DNA: TGCGCCAGCAGCCAAGATCCGGGACAGACCGGGGAGCTGTTTTTT. This sequence encodes CASSQDPGQTGELFF.

This chain links TRBV4-3 with TRBJ2-1, with D unclear. Germline CDR1 reads LGHNA; CDR2 reads YSLEER. The CDR3 extends over 14 amino acids. The V end was cut by 4 bases, the J end by 0 bases, with 7 bases between. The CDR3 DNA sequence: TGCGCCAGCAGCCTAGAGGCCTCCTACAATGAGCAGTTCTTC. Its protein is CASSLEASYNEQFF.